This TCR beta chain was documented in a study of blood T cell repertoires in COVID-19. The CDR3 runs to 15 residues. Germline V lookup: CDR1 LNHDA, CDR2 SQIVND (reference sequence). V lost 5 bases, J lost 3 bases, and 14 bases lay in between. Profiled with immunoSEQ multiplex PCR; TCRdb holds only in-frame clones, not every one. The table has 310,000 or so clones, around 88% seen once. Sequencing input: peripheral blood. The chain couples TRBV19 to TRBJ1-5; D perhaps matches TRBD1 (6 bases). This sequence was found in a woman aged 45-59 years with acute or convalescent COVID-19. The CDR3 region has the DNA TGTGCCAGTAGTCTCCTCTGGACAGTCAATCAGCCCCAGCATTTT. Amino acid sequence: CASSLLWTVNQPQHF.